One T cell receptor (beta chain) is described in this entry. Its specificity is unknown. The data were produced by immunoSEQ multiplex PCR, yet TCRdb's version contains in-frame clones alone and is incomplete. The table lists under 200,000 clones, around nine tenths of them singletons. This CDR3 has 16 residues. J was trimmed by 0 bases and V by 4 bases; bases with no gene match: 6. Germline assignment: CDR1 SGHTS and CDR2 YDEGEE. The record originates from a study of T cell responses to AZD1222 COVID-19 vaccine. Study-level findings and limits: Baseline serology detected seropositivity in only six AZD1222 recipients. A rise in Spike-specific TCR breadth and depth followed two AZD1222 doses. Unmutated variant regions reportedly attract nearly half of all spike-specific TCRs. Most donors were white British, females outnumbered males, and clonal diversity was possibly underestimated.

The clonotype comes from an adult who received the MenACWY meningococcal vaccine as a control. This chain links TRBV5-8 with TRBJ1-3, with 8 bases lining up with TRBD1. The specimen comprised peripheral blood, sampled 28 days after the second dose of the MenACWY control vaccine. CDR3 in DNA: TGTGCCAGCAGCCGGGACAGGAGATCCTCTGGAAACACCATATATTTT. Its translation: CASSRDRRSSGNTIYF.